Each of the 27 T cell receptor beta chains below was sequenced from the same sample in a study of T cell changes during pregnancy in multiple sclerosis. Only in-frame clones appear in the TCRdb table, and some are missing; sequencing was by immunoSEQ multiplex PCR. The sample shows nearly 80,000 clones, approximately 94% of them seen only once. The sequenced sample was CD4+ T cells from peripheral blood mononuclear cells, obtained before pregnancy. The origin of the receptors is a female donor with multiple sclerosis, enrolled in a pregnancy study.

V usage is TRBV27 and J usage is TRBJ2-5; 13 bases are shared with TRBD2. Germline values: CDR1 MNHEY, CDR2 SMNVEV (reference sequence). This CDR3 contains 16 residues. Trimming removed 1 base from V and 3 bases from J; junction bases left unmatched: 2. CDR3 in DNA: TGTGCCAGCAGTTTATGGGGGACTAGCGGGAAAGAGACCCAGTACTTC. It translates to CASSLWGTSGKETQYF.

This chain uses TRBV6-5 with TRBJ2-7; 9 positions match TRBD1. Germline-derived CDR1 and CDR2 are MNHEY and SVGAGI. The CDR3 extends over 13 amino acids. V dropped 6 bases and J dropped 5; count of bases not matched to a gene: 5. The CDR3 nucleotides read TGTGCCAGCAGCCGGGACAGGGCCAACGAGCAGTACTTC. It is translated as CASSRDRANEQYF.

The DNA of the CDR3 is TGTGCCAGCTTCGCACAGACTAACTATGGCTACACCTTC. It codes for CASFAQTNYGYTF. The rearrangement links TRBV6-1 to TRBJ1-2; D not resolved. V was shortened by 8 bases and J by 0 bases, with 10 bases between the two germline ends. CDR1 MNHNS and CDR2 SASEGT come from the germline V gene. The CDR3 covers 13 residues.

The chain is built from TRBV2 and TRBJ1-2, with 8 bases that match TRBD1. Germline assignment: CDR1 SNHLY and CDR2 FYNNEI. This CDR3 spans 13 amino acids. V lost 6 bases and J lost 6; bases outside the gene matches: 6. For the CDR3, the DNA is TGTGCCAGCAGACCGGACAGGGTAGATGGCTACACCTTC. Its protein is CASRPDRVDGYTF.

This clone was recorded a few times. V usage is TRBV2 and J usage is TRBJ1-1, with D possibly matching TRBD1 (5 bases). Germline assignment: CDR1 SNHLY and CDR2 FYNNEI. The CDR3 covers 13 residues. V gave up 6 bases and J gave up 5 bases, with 13 bases separating them. The CDR3 sequence is CASRVGGRTEAFF. In DNA, the CDR3 is TGTGCCAGCAGGGTGGGGGGTAGGACTGAAGCTTTCTTT.

This chain uses TRBV9 with TRBJ2-1; D is possibly TRBD2 (5 bases). The CDR3 runs 15 residues. The germline V and J ends were trimmed by 2 bases and 2 bases, with 11 bases remaining between them. Per the germline V gene, CDR1 is SGDLS and CDR2 is YYNGEE. The DNA for the CDR3 is TGTGCCAGCAGCGTCGAGACACTAGCCTACAATGAGCAGTTCTTC. Translated: CASSVETLAYNEQFF.

The V call is TRBV5-4, the J call TRBJ1-1; TRBD1 might be the D (5 bases). The germline V gene has CDR1 SGHNT and CDR2 YYREEE (reference sequence). Trimming left V 4 bases short and J 0 bases short, with 13 bases between. The CDR3 sequence is 15 residues long. CDR3 residues: CASSPRQLMNTEAFF. CDR3 in DNA: TGTGCCAGCAGCCCAAGACAGTTAATGAACACTGAAGCTTTCTTT. The complete variable domain, with remaining parts taken from reference TRBV5-4 and TRBJ1-1, reads ETGVTQSPTHLIKTRGQQVTLRCSSQSGHNTVSWYQQALGQGPQFIFQYYREEENGRGNFPPRFSGLQFPNYSSELNVNALELDDSALYLCASSPRQLMNTEAFFGQGTRLTVV.

V gene TRBV29-1 combines with J gene TRBJ1-1; weak D call: TRBD1 (5 bases). The CDR3 consists of 12 residues. Germline CDR1 and CDR2: SQVTM and ANQGSEA. Trimming left V 6 bases short and J 7 bases short, with 15 bases between. DNA for the CDR3: TGCAGCGTGCTTCGGGGGACTATTGAAGCTTTCTTT. Residues: CSVLRGTIEAFF.

The chain is built from TRBV10-3 and TRBJ1-3; D may be TRBD1 (6 bases). Germline V CDR1 and CDR2: ENHRY, SYGVKD. The CDR3 is 13 amino acids. Trimming removed 11 bases at V and 4 bases at J, with 15 bases between. CDR3 amino acids: CALRGGGGNTIYF. CDR3 nucleotides: TGTGCCCTCCGGGGGGGCGGCGGAAACACCATATATTTT.

CDR3 protein: CAWKGVEGPYGYTF. For the CDR3, the DNA is TGTGCCTGGAAAGGAGTGGAGGGGCCCTATGGCTACACCTTC. V is TRBV30 and J is TRBJ1-2, with a tentative D call TRBD1 (5 bases). With 4 bases removed from V and 4 bases from J, the gap between germline ends came to 16 bases. CDR3 length: 14 residues. Germline CDR1 GTSNPN, CDR2 SVGIG (reference sequence).

CDR3 region: CASSISSRPPGQVYNEQFF. The DNA for the CDR3 is TGTGCCAGTAGTATCTCATCTAGGCCCCCCGGACAGGTATACAATGAGCAGTTCTTC. The genes are TRBV19 and TRBJ2-1, with 7 bases that match TRBD1. Trimming removed 3 bases from V and 4 bases from J; junction bases left unmatched: 18. This CDR3 has 19 residues. Germline assignment: CDR1 LNHDA and CDR2 SQIVND (reference sequence).

V gene TRBV5-1 combines with J gene TRBJ2-2; 7 positions agree with TRBD1. The V and J ends lost 1 base and 5 bases, in that order; junction bases with no gene match: 8. In germline, CDR1 is SGHRS, CDR2 YFSETQ. The CDR3 totals 16 residues. CDR3 region: CASSLTGVGLTGELFF. The CDR3 nucleotides read TGCGCCAGCAGCTTGACAGGGGTCGGGTTGACCGGGGAGCTGTTTTTT. Based on the CDR3 plus reference TRBV5-1 and TRBJ2-2, the full variable domain is KAGVTQTPRYLIKTRGQQVTLSCSPISGHRSVSWYQQTPGQGLQFLFEYFSETQRNKGNFPGRFSGRQFSNSRSEMNVSTLELGDSALYLCASSLTGVGLTGELFFGEGSRLTVL.

The chain joins TRBV18 to TRBJ2-7; 13 bases agree with TRBD2. Losses at the gene ends were 2 bases for V and 5 bases for J; bases not matched to a gene: 9. This CDR3 comprises 17 residues. Germline CDR1 is KGHSH and CDR2 is LQKENI. The DNA for the CDR3 is TGTGCCAGCTCACCAAGAACGGGACTAGCGGGACGAAACGAGCAGTACTTC. It specifies CASSPRTGLAGRNEQYF.

The chain uses TRBV19 and TRBJ1-1, with TRBD1 matching over 7 bases. Germline CDR1 reads LNHDA; CDR2 reads SQIVND (reference sequence). The CDR3 length is 17 residues. Germline trimming cut 5 bases from V and 0 bases from J; bases unmatched to any gene: 12. CDR3 loop: CASSLAGQLGLNTEAFF. DNA for the CDR3: TGTGCCAGTAGTTTAGCGGGACAGCTGGGTCTGAACACTGAAGCTTTCTTT.

The chain is built from TRBV4-1 and TRBJ2-1; D might be TRBD2 (6 bases). V lost 1 base, J lost 8 bases, and 15 bases lay in between. Germline CDR1 reads MGHRA; CDR2 reads YSYEKL. The CDR3 totals 15 residues. The CDR3 coding sequence is TGCGCCAGCAGCCAAGCGGCGGGAACTACATATGAGCAGTTCTTC. Translating it yields CASSQAAGTTYEQFF.

V gene TRBV5-5 combines with J gene TRBJ2-7; 11 bases are shared with TRBD2. This CDR3 is 16 amino acids long. The J segment lost 5 bases and the V segment lost 4 bases, leaving 11 bases of the junction unmatched. The germline V gene has CDR1 SGHKS and CDR2 YYEKEE (reference sequence). In DNA, the CDR3 is TGTGCCAGCAGCCTTTATAGCGGGGGGGCTGGGGACGAGCAGTACTTC. Amino acids: CASSLYSGGAGDEQYF.

V is TRBV30 and J is TRBJ1-1; possible D gene TRBD1, 6 bases. CDR1 is GTSNPN, CDR2 SVGIG, per germline (reference sequence). The CDR3 is 13 residues long. Trimming removed 0 bases at V and 5 bases at J, with 10 bases between. CDR3 loop: CAWSVLQGTEAFF. The CDR3 bases are TGTGCCTGGAGTGTATTGCAGGGGACTGAAGCTTTCTTT.

The rearrangement links TRBV5-4 to TRBJ2-2, with 8 positions matching TRBD1. The CDR3 spans 16 residues. V shed 5 bases and J 2 bases; nucleotides not matched to a gene: 8. Germline V lookup: CDR1 SGHNT, CDR2 YYREEE (reference sequence). In DNA, the CDR3 is TGTGCCAGCAGATCCACAGGGGGAACTAACACCGGGGAGCTGTTTTTT. This translates into CASRSTGGTNTGELFF.

The chain is built from TRBV30 and TRBJ1-3; no firm D call. The DNA end is a closer match to TRBJ2-2, so the J assignment may be wrong. The length of the CDR3 is 14 residues. Germline lookup yields CDR1 GTSNPN and CDR2 SVGIG (reference sequence). Here the CDR3 DNA reads TGTGCCTGGAGTGTACTGGCTGGCACCGGGGAGCTGTTTTTT. Translated: CAWSVLAGTGELFF.

The rearrangement links TRBV18 to TRBJ2-5, with TRBD2 as a possible D gene (6 bases). V was clipped by 2 bases and J by 5 bases, with 9 bases between them. The CDR3 runs to 13 residues. Germline CDR1 KGHSH, CDR2 LQKENI. CDR3 sequence reads: CASSPAGRETQYF. DNA for the CDR3: TGTGCCAGCTCACCAGCGGGGAGGGAGACCCAGTACTTC.

V usage is TRBV7-2 and J usage is TRBJ2-3, with D perhaps TRBD2 (6 bases). Trimming shortened V by 5 bases and J by 2 bases, and 11 bases separated the two germline ends. The CDR3 consists of 14 residues. From germline, CDR1 is SGHTA and CDR2 FQGNSA. CDR3 nucleotides: TGTGCCAGCAGCATTCCGGGAGTCACAGATACGCAGTATTTT. Protein: CASSIPGVTDTQYF.

The chain is built from TRBV10-2 and TRBJ1-4; D might be TRBD1 (5 bases). CDR3 length: 15 amino acids. V lost 5 bases to trimming and J lost 5 bases, with 15 bases between them. Germline values: CDR1 WSHSY, CDR2 SAAADI. As DNA, the CDR3 is TGCGCCAGCAGTCCAGGGAATACCTTAAATGAAAAACTGTTTTTT. The encoded protein is CASSPGNTLNEKLFF.

This clone was counted a few times. The J gene is TRBJ1-3, the V gene TRBV28; D is unresolved. Trimming left V 3 bases short and J 2 bases short, with 8 bases between. CDR3 size: 14 residues. CDR1 and CDR2 (germline): MDHEN, SYDVKM. CDR3 coding DNA: TGTGCCAGCAGTTTCACGGGAGCTGGAAACACCATATATTTT. Amino acid sequence: CASSFTGAGNTIYF.

This chain joins TRBV10-3 and TRBJ2-5; 9 nucleotides match TRBD2. The CDR3 has 15 residues. V dropped 2 bases and J dropped 5; count of bases not matched to a gene: 6. CDR1 is ENHRY and CDR2 is SYGVKD in the germline V gene. The CDR3, as DNA: TGTGCCATCAGTGAGGGCGGGGGGGCGTGGGAGACCCAGTACTTC. Encoded protein: CAISEGGGAWETQYF.

V is TRBV18 and J is TRBJ1-1; possible D gene TRBD1, 5 bases. The CDR3 is 14 residues long. Trimming took 4 bases from V and 2 from J, leaving 11 bases between them. CDR1 and CDR2 from the germline V gene are KGHSH and LQKENI. CDR3 sequence: CASSLKGANTEAFF. The CDR3 bases are TGTGCCAGCTCACTAAAAGGGGCCAACACTGAAGCTTTCTTT. The full variable domain, rest sourced from reference TRBV18 and TRBJ1-1, is NAGVMQNPRHLVRRRGQEARLRCSPMKGHSHVYWYRQLPEEGLKFMVYLQKENIIDESGMPKERFSAEFPKEGPSILRIQQVVRGDSAAYFCASSLKGANTEAFFGQGTRLTVV.

The chain couples TRBV5-1 to TRBJ2-7; TRBD1 aligns across 10 bases. Looked up from germline, CDR1 is SGHRS and CDR2 is YFSETQ. The V gene end was trimmed by 7 bases and the J gene end by 3 bases; junction bases not matched to a gene: 7. This CDR3 has 14 residues. CDR3 protein: CASAPRTGGYEQYF. CDR3 in DNA: TGCGCCAGCGCCCCTCGGACAGGGGGCTACGAGCAGTACTTC.

V and J are TRBV30 and TRBJ1-2, with a possible D match to TRBD1 (5 bases). The CDR3 runs to 15 residues. The V and J ends lost 1 base and 8 bases respectively, with 20 bases between them. Germline V gives CDR1 GTSNPN, CDR2 SVGIG (reference sequence). The CDR3 nucleotides are TGTGCCTGGAGTGCAGGGATCTCGGCAGGCGGAGGCTACACCTTC. This sequence encodes CAWSAGISAGGGYTF.